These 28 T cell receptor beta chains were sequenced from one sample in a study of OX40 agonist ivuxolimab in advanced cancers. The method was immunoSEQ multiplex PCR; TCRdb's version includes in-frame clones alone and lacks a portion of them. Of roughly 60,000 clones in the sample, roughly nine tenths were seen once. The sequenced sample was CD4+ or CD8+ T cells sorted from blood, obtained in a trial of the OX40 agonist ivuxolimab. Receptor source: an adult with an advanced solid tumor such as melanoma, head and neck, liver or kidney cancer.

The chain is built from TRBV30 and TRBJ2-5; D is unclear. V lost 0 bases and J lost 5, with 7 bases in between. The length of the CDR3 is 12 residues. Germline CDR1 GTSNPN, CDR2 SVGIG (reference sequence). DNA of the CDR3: TGTGCCTGGAGTGTGGTTCGGGAGACCCAGTACTTC. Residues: CAWSVVRETQYF.

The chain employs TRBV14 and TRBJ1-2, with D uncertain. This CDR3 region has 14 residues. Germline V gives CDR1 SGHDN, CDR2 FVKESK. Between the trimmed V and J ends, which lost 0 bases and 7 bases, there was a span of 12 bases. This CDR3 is CASSQDLNTGGYTF. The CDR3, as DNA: TGTGCCAGCAGCCAAGATCTTAACACGGGTGGCTACACCTTC.

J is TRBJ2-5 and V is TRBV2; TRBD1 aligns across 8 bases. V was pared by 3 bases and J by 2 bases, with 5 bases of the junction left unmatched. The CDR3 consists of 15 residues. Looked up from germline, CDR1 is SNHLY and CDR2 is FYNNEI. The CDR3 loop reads CASSDGDRRQETQYF. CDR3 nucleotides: TGTGCCAGCAGTGATGGGGACAGGAGGCAAGAGACCCAGTACTTC.

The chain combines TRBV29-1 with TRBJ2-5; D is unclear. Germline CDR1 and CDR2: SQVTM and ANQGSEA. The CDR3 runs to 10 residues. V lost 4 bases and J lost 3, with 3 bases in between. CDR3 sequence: CSVGEETQYF. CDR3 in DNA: TGCAGCGTTGGGGAAGAGACCCAGTACTTC.

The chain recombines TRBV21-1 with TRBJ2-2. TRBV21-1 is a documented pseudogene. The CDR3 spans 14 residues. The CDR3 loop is CASSKFPNTGELFF. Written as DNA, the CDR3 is TGTGCCAGCAGCAAATTCCCGAACACCGGGGAGCTGTTTTTT.

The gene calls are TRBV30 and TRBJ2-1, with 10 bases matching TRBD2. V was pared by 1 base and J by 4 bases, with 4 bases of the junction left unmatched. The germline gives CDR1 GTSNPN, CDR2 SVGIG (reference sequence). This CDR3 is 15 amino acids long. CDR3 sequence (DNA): TGTGCCTGGAGTGCCGGGACTAGCGTATACAATGAGCAGTTCTTC. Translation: CAWSAGTSVYNEQFF.

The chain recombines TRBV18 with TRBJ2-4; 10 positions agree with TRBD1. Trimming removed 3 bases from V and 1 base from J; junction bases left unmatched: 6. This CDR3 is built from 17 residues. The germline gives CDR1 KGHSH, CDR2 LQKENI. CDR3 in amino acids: CASSPGQGRGAKNIQYF. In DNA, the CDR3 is TGTGCCAGCTCACCGGGACAGGGGAGGGGTGCCAAAAACATTCAGTACTTC.

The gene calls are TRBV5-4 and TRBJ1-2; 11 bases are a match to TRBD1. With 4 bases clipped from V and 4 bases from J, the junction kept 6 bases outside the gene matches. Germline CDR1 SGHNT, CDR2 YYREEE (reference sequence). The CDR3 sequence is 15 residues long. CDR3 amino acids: CASSQGQGAIYGYTF. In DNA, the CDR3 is TGTGCCAGCAGCCAAGGACAGGGGGCGATCTATGGCTACACCTTC.

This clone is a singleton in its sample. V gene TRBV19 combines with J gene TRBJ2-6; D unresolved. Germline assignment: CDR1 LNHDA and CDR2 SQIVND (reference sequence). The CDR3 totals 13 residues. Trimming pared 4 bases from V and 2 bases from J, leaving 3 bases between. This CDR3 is CASSSTGANVLTF. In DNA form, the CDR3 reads TGTGCCAGTAGTAGTACTGGGGCCAACGTCCTGACTTTC.

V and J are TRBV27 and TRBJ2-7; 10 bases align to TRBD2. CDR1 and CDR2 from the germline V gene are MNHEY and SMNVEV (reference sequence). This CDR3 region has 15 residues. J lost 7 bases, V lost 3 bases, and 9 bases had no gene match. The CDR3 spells CASSFLTSGSGEQYF. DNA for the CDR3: TGTGCCAGCAGTTTTTTGACTAGCGGGTCAGGGGAGCAGTACTTC.

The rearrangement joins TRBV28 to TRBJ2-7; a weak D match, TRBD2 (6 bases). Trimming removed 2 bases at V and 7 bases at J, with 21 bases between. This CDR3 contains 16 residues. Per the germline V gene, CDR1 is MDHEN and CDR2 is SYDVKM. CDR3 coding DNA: TGTGCCAGCAGTTTAGGCGGGGCAGCCCCCCTGGGTGAGCAGTACTTC. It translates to CASSLGGAAPLGEQYF. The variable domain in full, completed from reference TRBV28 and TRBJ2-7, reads DVKVTQSSRYLVKRTGEKVFLECVQDMDHENMFWYRQDPGLGLRLIYFSYDVKMKEKGDIPEGYSVSREKKERFSLILESASTNQTSMYLCASSLGGAAPLGEQYFGPGTRLTVT.

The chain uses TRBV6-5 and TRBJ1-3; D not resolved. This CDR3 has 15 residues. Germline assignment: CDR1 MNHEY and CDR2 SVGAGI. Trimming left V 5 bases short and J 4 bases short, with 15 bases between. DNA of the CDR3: TGTGCCAGCAGTGCGGGCGGGTTGAGAGGAAACACCATATATTTT. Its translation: CASSAGGLRGNTIYF.

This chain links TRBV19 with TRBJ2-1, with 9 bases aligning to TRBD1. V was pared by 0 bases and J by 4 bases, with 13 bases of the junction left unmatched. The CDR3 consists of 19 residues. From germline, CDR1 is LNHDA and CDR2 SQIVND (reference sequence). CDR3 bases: TGTGCCAGTAGTATAGACTTTAGGCCCGGACAGGGGAAATACAATGAGCAGTTCTTC. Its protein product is CASSIDFRPGQGKYNEQFF. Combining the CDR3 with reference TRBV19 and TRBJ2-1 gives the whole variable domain DGGITQSPKYLFRKEGQNVTLSCEQNLNHDAMYWYRQDPGQGLRLIYYSQIVNDFQKGDIAEGYSVSREKKESFPLTVTSAQKNPTAFYLCASSIDFRPGQGKYNEQFFGPGTRLTVL.

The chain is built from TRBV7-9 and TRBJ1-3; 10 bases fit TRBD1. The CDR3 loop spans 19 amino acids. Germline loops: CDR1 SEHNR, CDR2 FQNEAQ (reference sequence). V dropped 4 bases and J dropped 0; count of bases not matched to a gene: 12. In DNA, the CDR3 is TGTGCCAGCAGCTCGCTGACAGGGGGCCTAGAATACTCTGGAAACACCATATATTTT. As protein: CASSSLTGGLEYSGNTIYF.

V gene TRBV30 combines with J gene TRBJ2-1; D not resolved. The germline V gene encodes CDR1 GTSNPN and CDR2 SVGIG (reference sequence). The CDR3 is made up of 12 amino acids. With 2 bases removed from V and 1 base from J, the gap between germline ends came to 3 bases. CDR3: CAWSRSYNEQFF. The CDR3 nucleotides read TGTGCCTGGAGTCGATCCTACAATGAGCAGTTCTTC. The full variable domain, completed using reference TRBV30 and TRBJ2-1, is SQTIHQWPATLVQPVGSPLSLECTVEGTSNPNLYWYRQAAGRGLQLLFYSVGIGQISSEVPQNLSASRPQDRQFILSSKKLLLSDSGFYLCAWSRSYNEQFFGPGTRLTVL.

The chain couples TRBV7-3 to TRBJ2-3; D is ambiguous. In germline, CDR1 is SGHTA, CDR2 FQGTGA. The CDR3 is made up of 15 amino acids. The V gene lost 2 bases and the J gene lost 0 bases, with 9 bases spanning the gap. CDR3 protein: CASSLGFYSTDTQYF. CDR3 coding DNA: TGTGCCAGCAGCTTAGGTTTCTACAGCACAGATACGCAGTATTTT.

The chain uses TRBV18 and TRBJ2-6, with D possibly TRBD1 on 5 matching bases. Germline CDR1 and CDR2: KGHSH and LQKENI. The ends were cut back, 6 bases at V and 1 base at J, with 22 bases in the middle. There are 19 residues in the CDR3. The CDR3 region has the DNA TGTGCCAGCTCCGACCAAACTTTTCGACCAGGGTCTGGGGCCAACGTCCTGACTTTC. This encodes CASSDQTFRPGSGANVLTF.

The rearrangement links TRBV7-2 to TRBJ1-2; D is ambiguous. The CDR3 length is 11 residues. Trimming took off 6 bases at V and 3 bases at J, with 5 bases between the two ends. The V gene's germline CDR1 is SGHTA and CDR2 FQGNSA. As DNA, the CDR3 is TGTGCCAGCAGTCCCGACTATGGCTACACCTTC. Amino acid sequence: CASSPDYGYTF.

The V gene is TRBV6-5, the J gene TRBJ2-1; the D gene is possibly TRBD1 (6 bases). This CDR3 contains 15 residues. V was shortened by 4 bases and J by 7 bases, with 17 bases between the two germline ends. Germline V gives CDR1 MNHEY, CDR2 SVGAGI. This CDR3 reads CASSSFGRDKNEQFF. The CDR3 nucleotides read TGTGCCAGCAGTTCTTTCGGCAGGGACAAGAATGAGCAGTTCTTC.

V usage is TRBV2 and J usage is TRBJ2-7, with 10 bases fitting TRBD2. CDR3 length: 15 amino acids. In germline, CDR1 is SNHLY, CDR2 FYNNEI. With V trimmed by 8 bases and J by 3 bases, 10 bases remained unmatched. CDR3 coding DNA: TGTGCCAGCTCTAGCGGGAGTTCGCGGTTCTACGAGCAGTACTTC. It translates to CASSSGSSRFYEQYF.

The CDR3 DNA follows: TGTGCCAGCAGTGACGACTCCTACGAGCAGTACTTC. Encoded protein: CASSDDSYEQYF. The chain links TRBV2 to TRBJ2-7; D remains unclear. V was pared by 3 bases and J by 0 bases, with 3 bases between. From germline, CDR1 is SNHLY and CDR2 FYNNEI. The CDR3 is 12 residues long.

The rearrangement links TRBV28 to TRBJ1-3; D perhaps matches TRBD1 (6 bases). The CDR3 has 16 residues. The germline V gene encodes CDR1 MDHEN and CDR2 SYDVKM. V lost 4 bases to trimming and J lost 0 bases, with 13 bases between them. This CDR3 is CASSSPTGLSGNTIYF. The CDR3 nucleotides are TGTGCCAGCAGTTCCCCGACAGGCCTCTCTGGAAACACCATATATTTT.

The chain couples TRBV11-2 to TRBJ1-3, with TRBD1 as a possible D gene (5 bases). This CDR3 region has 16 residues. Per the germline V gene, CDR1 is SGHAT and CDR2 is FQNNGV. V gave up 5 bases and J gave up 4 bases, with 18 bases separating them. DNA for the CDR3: TGTGCCAGCAGCCCAGAGCCAGGGTTATCGGGAAACACCATATATTTT. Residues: CASSPEPGLSGNTIYF.

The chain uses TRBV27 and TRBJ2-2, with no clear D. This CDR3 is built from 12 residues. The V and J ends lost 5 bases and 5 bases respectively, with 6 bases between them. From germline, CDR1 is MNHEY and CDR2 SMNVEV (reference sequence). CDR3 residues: CASSPGTGELFF. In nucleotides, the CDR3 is TGTGCCAGCAGTCCCGGGACCGGGGAGCTGTTTTTT.

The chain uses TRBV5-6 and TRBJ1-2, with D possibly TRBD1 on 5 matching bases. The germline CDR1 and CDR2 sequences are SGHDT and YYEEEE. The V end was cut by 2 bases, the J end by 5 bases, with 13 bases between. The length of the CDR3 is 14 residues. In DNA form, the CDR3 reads TGTGCCAGCAGCTTAGCACCGGGGCGGTATGGCTACACCTTC. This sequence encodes CASSLAPGRYGYTF.

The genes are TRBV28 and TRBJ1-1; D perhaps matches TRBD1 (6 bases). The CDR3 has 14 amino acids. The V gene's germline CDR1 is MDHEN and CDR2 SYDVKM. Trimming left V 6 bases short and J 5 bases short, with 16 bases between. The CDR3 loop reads CASSRRGASTEAFF. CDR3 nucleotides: TGTGCCAGCAGCCGTCGGGGGGCTTCGACTGAAGCTTTCTTT.

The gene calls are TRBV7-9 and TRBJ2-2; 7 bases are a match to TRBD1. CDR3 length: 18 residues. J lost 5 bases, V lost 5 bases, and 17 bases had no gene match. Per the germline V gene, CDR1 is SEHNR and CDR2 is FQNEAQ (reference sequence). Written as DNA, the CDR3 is TGTGCCAGCAGCCCCCGGACAGGCCACCGTCTTCGAACCGGGGAGCTGTTTTTT. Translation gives CASSPRTGHRLRTGELFF. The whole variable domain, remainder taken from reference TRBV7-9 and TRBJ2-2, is DTGVSQNPRHKITKRGQNVTFRCDPISEHNRLYWYRQTLGQGPEFLTYFQNEAQLEKSRLLSDRFSAERPKGSFSTLEIQRTEQGDSAMYLCASSPRTGHRLRTGELFFGEGSRLTVL.

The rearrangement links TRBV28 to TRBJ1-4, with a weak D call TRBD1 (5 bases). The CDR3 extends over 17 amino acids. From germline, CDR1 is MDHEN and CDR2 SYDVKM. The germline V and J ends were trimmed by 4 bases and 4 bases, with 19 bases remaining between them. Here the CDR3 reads CASSSHATGTNNEKLFF. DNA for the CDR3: TGTGCCAGCAGTTCCCACGCTACCGGGACCAATAATGAAAAACTGTTTTTT. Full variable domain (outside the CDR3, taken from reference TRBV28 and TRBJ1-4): DVKVTQSSRYLVKRTGEKVFLECVQDMDHENMFWYRQDPGLGLRLIYFSYDVKMKEKGDIPEGYSVSREKKERFSLILESASTNQTSMYLCASSSHATGTNNEKLFFGSGTQLSVL.